This paragraph reports one T cell receptor (beta chain). This clonotype occurred a few times. It lacks a known antigen. No clone much larger than this one lies a single base away; base qualities are absent. The sample belongs to a study of T cells of healthy individuals (dated by TCRdb to the late 2010s). From the cysteine through the phenylalanine, the CDR3 covers 15 amino acids. The read is trimmed to its CDR3 DNA, 45 bases read in frame from base 1. The germline V gene supplies CDR1 MNHEY and CDR2 SVGEGT. V is reduced by 0 bases and J by 8 bases, leaving a spacing of 16 bases between them. The library was prepared using 5' RACE. TCRdb lists the instrument as Illumina MiSeq. TCRdb trimmed the raw reads at Q25, called clones with MiXCR and kept productive beta chains. Each CDR3 protein gets just one entry, which takes the most common genes and DNA from the rows behind it. For this sample there are about 96,000 distinct CDR3 sequences; roughly 15% appear just once. About 6% of the sample is in the top ten clones.

The sequence is built from TRBV6-2 or TRBV6-3 and TRBJ1-1; the D gene is unclear. This TCR was sampled from a human donor in good health. The CDR3 is CASSYSTLRRPEAFF. The DNA sequence reads TGTGCCAGCAGTTACTCGACGCTAAGGCGCCCGGAAGCTTTCTTT.